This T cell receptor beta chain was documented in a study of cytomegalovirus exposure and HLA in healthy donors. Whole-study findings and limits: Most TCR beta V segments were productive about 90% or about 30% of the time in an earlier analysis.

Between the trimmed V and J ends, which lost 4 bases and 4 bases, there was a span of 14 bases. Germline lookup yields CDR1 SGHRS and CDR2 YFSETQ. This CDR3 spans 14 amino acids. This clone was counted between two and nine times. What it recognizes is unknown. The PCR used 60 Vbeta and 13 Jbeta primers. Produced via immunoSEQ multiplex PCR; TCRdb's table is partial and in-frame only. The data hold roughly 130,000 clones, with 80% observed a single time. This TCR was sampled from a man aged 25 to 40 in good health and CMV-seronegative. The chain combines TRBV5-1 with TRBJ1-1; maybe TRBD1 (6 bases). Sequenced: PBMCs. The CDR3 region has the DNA TGCGCCAGCAGCGAAGGGGGATCCTCCACTGAAGCTTTCTTT. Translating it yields CASSEGGSSTEAFF.